Below, 6 T cell receptor beta chains from the same sample are listed, as sequenced in a study of T-cell memory formation after mild COVID-19. A single record per CDR3 protein comes from TCRdb applying MiXCR to the 5' RACE reads. The repertoire has about 82,000 distinct CDR3 sequences, around 16% of them found once; the top ten carry under 45%. The source material was PBMCs or a T cell subset sorted from them (not recorded which). These TCRs come from a young man who had mild COVID-19 (a few samples of this study predate the infection). Cell type and time point are not known.

This clonotype turned up a few times. The chain uses TRBV7-6 and TRBJ1-1; the D is unclear. Trimming left V 1 base short and J 0 bases short, with 9 bases between. The CDR3 has 15 residues. CDR1 and CDR2 from the germline V gene are SGHVS and FNYEAQ. CDR3: CASSLEDGMNTEAFF. DNA of the CDR3: TGTGCCAGCAGCTTAGAAGACGGAATGAACACTGAAGCTTTCTTT.

The V gene is TRBV4-3, the J gene TRBJ1-2; D is ambiguous. This CDR3 has 15 amino acids. Germline V gene sequence: CDR1 LGHNA, CDR2 YSLEER. Trimming left V 0 bases short and J 3 bases short, with 11 bases between. CDR3 loop: CASSQEGSTDYGYTF. The CDR3 bases are TGCGCCAGCAGCCAAGAGGGCTCGACGGACTATGGCTACACCTTC.

The sample holds a few counts of this clonotype. The CDR3 here is CSARGGWSWGTEAFF. As DNA, the CDR3 is TGCAGTGCTAGAGGCGGATGGTCGTGGGGCACTGAAGCTTTCTTT. The V and J genes are TRBV20-1 and TRBJ1-1, with no clear D. Germline values: CDR1 DFQATT, CDR2 SNEGSKA (reference sequence). Trimming took 1 base from V and 4 from J, leaving 16 bases between them. The CDR3 extends over 15 amino acids.

This clonotype was observed a few times. The rearrangement joins TRBV24-1 to TRBJ2-3; D may be TRBD1 or TRBD2 (5 bases each). V lost 3 bases, J lost 4 bases, and 10 bases lay in between. The germline CDR1 and CDR2 sequences are KGHDR and SFDVKD. The CDR3 covers 14 residues. The CDR3 region has the DNA TGTGCCACCAGTGATAGAGGGGCGGCAGATACGCAGTATTTT. It is translated as CATSDRGAADTQYF.

In DNA form, the CDR3 reads TGCGCCAGCAGCTTATGGGGAGGTTTAAACAATGAGCAGTTCTTC. Translating gives CASSLWGGLNNEQFF. The chain couples TRBV5-1 to TRBJ2-1; tentatively, D is TRBD2 (6 bases). The CDR3 runs 15 residues. Trimming stripped 2 bases from V and 5 bases from J, with 14 bases between. Germline-derived CDR1 and CDR2 are SGHRS and YFSETQ. Looking up the rest from reference TRBV5-1 and TRBJ2-1 gives the full variable domain: KAGVTQTPRYLIKTRGQQVTLSCSPISGHRSVSWYQQTPGQGLQFLFEYFSETQRNKGNFPGRFSGRQFSNSRSEMNVSTLELGDSALYLCASSLWGGLNNEQFFGPGTRLTVL.

The chain employs TRBV7-8 and TRBJ2-1, with TRBD2 matching over 11 bases. The V segment lost 6 bases and the J segment 9 bases; nucleotides outside the gene matches: 10. CDR3 size: 15 residues. Looked up from germline, CDR1 is SGHVS and CDR2 is FQNEAQ. The CDR3 DNA is TGTGCCAGCAGGGACGCGGGACTAGCGGCAAGTGAGCAGTTCTTC. This sequence encodes CASRDAGLAASEQFF.